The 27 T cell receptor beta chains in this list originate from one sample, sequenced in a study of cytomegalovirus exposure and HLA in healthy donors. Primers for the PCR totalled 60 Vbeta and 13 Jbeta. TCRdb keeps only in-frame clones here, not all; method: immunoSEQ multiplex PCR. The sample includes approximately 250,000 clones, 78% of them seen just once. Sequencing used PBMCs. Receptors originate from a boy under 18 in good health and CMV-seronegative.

The CDR3 DNA sequence: TGTGCCAGCAGCCCACCGAGCTCCTACGAGCAGTACTTC. This translates into CASSPPSSYEQYF. The rearrangement uses TRBV7-9 and TRBJ2-7; D unresolved. Germline V lookup: CDR1 SEHNR, CDR2 FQNEAQ (reference sequence). Trimming took 5 bases from V and 0 from J, leaving 8 bases between them. CDR3 length: 13 residues.

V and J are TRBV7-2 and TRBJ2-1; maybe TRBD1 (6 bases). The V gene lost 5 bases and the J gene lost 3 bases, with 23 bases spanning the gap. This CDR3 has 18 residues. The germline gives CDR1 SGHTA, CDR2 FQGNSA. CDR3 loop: CASSRPGWRRQVYNEQFF. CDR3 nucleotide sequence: TGTGCCAGCAGCCGACCGGGGTGGAGGAGACAGGTCTACAATGAGCAGTTCTTC.

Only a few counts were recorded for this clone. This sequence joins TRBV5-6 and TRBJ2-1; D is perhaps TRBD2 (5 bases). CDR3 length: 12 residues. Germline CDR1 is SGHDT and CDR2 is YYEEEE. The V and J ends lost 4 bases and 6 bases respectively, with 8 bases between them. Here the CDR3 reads CASSGGSNEQFF. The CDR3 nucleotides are TGTGCCAGCAGCGGAGGTAGCAATGAGCAGTTCTTC.

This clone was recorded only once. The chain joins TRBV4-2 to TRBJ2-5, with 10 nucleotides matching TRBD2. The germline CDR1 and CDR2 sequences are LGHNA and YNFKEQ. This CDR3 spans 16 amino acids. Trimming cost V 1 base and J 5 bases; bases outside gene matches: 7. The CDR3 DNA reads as TGTGCCAGCAGCCAAGGGGAAGCGGGGGGGCCTGAGACCCAGTACTTC. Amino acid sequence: CASSQGEAGGPETQYF.

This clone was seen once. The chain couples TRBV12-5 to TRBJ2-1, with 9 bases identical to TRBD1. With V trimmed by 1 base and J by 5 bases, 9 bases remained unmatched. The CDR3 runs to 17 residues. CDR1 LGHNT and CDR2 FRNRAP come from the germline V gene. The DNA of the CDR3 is TGTGCTAGTGGTTTGGGGCACCTCCGGGACAGGGACAATGAGCAGTTCTTC. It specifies CASGLGHLRDRDNEQFF.

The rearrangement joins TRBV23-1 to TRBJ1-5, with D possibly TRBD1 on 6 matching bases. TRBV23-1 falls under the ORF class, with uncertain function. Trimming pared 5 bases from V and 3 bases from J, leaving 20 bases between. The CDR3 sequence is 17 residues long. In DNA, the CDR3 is TGCGCCAGCAGTGGATACAGGGTCCCGACCTACAATCAGCCCCAGCATTTT. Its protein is CASSGYRVPTYNQPQHF.

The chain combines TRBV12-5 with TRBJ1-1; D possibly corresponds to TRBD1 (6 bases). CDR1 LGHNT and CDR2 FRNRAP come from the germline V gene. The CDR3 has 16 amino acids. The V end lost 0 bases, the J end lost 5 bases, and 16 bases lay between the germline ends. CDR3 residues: CASGLVVGTSWTEAFF. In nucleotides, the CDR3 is TGTGCTAGTGGTTTGGTCGTAGGGACATCATGGACTGAAGCTTTCTTT.

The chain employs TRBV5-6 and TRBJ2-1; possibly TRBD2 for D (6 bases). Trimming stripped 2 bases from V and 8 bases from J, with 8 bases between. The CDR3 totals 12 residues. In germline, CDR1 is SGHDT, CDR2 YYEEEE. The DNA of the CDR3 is TGTGCCAGCAGCTTACGGGGGTATGAGCAGTTCTTC. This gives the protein CASSLRGYEQFF. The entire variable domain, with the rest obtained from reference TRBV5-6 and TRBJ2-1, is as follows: DAGVTQSPTHLIKTRGQQVTLRCSPKSGHDTVSWYQQALGQGPQFIFQYYEEEERQRGNFPDRFSGHQFPNYSSELNVNALLLGDSALYLCASSLRGYEQFFGPGTRLTVL.

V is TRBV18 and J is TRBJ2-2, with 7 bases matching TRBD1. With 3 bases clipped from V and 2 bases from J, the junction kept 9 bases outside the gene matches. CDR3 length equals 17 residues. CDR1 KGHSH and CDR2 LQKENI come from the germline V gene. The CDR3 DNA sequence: TGTGCCAGCTCACCTCTGACAGGGAGCACCAACACCGGGGAGCTGTTTTTT. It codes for CASSPLTGSTNTGELFF.

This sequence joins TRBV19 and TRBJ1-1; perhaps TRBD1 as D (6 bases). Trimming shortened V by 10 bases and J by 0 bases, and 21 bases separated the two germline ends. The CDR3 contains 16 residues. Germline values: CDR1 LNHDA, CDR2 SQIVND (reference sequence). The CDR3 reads CATRSPRDTLNTEAFF. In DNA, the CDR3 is TGTGCCACCCGCTCCCCCCGGGACACCTTGAACACTGAAGCTTTCTTT.

The CDR3 DNA reads as TGTGCCAGCAGTGAAACCCATGACTTGGGGGGCACTGAAGCTTTCTTT. It specifies CASSETHDLGGTEAFF. The rearrangement links TRBV2 to TRBJ1-1; possible D gene TRBD1, 5 bases. Germline V gene lookup returns CDR1 SNHLY and CDR2 FYNNEI. This CDR3 region has 16 residues. Between the trimmed V and J ends, which lost 2 bases and 4 bases, there was a span of 17 bases.

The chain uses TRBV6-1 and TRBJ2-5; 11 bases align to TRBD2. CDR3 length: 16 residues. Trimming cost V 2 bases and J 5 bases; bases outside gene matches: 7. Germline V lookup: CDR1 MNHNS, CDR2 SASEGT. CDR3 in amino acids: CASSETLAGGRETQYF. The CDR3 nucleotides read TGTGCCAGCAGTGAAACCCTAGCGGGAGGAAGGGAGACCCAGTACTTC.

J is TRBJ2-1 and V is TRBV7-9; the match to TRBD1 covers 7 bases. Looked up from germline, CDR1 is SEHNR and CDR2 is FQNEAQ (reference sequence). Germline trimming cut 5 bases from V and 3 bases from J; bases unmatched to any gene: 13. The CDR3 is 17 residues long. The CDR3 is CASSQQFGTANYNEQFF. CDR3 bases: TGTGCCAGCAGCCAGCAATTCGGGACAGCTAACTACAATGAGCAGTTCTTC.

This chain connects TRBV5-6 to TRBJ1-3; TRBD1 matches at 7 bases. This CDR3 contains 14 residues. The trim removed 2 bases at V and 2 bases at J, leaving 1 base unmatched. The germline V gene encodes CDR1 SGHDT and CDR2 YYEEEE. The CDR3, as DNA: TGTGCCAGCAGCTTCACAGGGGCTGGAAACACCATATATTTT. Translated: CASSFTGAGNTIYF.

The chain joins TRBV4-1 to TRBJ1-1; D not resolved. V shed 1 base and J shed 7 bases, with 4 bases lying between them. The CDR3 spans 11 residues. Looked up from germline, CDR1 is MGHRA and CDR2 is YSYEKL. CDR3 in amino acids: CASSQGREAFF. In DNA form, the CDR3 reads TGCGCCAGCAGCCAAGGTCGTGAAGCTTTCTTT.

CDR3 DNA: TGTGCCAGCGGCGAGAAGCGGGTGACCTACGAGCAGTACTTC. Its protein product is CASGEKRVTYEQYF. V is TRBV2 and J is TRBJ2-7; tentatively, D is TRBD2 (6 bases). Trimming stripped 8 bases from V and 2 bases from J, with 16 bases between. This CDR3 is built from 14 residues. The germline V gene encodes CDR1 SNHLY and CDR2 FYNNEI.

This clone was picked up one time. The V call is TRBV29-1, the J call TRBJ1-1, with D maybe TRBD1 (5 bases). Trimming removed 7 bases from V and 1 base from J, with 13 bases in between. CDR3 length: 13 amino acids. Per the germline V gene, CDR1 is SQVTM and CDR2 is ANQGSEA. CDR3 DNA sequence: TGCAGCGCCCAAAGGGGTGCGAACACTGAAGCTTTCTTT. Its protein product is CSAQRGANTEAFF.

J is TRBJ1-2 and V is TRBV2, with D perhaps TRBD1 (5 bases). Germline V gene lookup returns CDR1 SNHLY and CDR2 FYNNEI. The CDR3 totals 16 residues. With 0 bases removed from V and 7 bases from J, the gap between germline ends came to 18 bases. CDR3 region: CASSEAFVGGWGGYTF. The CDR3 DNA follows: TGTGCCAGCAGTGAAGCGTTTGTCGGGGGGTGGGGTGGCTACACCTTC.

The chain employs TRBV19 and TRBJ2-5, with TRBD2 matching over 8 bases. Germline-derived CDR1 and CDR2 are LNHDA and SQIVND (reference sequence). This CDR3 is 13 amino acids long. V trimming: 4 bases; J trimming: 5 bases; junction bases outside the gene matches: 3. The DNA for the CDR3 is TGTGCCAGTAGTACCGGCGGGAGGGAGACCCAGTACTTC. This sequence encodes CASSTGGRETQYF.

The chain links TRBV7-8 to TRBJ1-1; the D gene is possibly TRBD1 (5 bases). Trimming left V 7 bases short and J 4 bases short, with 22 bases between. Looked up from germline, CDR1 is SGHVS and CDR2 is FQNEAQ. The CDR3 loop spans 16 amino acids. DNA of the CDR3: TGTGCCAGCATCTTGGGGGGACCCCCCGCCGCCACTGAAGCTTTCTTT. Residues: CASILGGPPAATEAFF.

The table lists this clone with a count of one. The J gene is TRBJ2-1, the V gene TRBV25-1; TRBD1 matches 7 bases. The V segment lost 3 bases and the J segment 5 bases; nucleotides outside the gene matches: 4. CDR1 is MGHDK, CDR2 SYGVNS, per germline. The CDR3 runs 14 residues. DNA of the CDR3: TGTGCCAGCAGTGATCTGGACAGGAACAATGAGCAGTTCTTC. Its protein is CASSDLDRNNEQFF.

In DNA, the CDR3 is TGTGCCAGCAGCCCGCGCGGTCTCACCGGTAATGAAAAACTGTTTTTT. Residues: CASSPRGLTGNEKLFF. The chain is built from TRBV11-2 and TRBJ1-4; D is undetermined. Per germline, CDR1 SGHAT and CDR2 FQNNGV. The CDR3 sequence is 16 residues long. Trimming pared 5 bases from V and 4 bases from J, leaving 17 bases between. Full variable domain (rest looked up from reference TRBV11-2 and TRBJ1-4): EAGVAQSPRYKIIEKRQSVAFWCNPISGHATLYWYQQILGQGPKLLIQFQNNGVVDDSQLPKDRFSAERLKGVDSTLKIQPAKLEDSAVYLCASSPRGLTGNEKLFFGSGTQLSVL.

Written as DNA, the CDR3 is TGCGCCAGCAGCCCCGAGGGTGTGGGCTACACCTTC. This translates into CASSPEGVGYTF. The genes are TRBV5-1 and TRBJ1-2; D is unresolved. In germline, CDR1 is SGHRS, CDR2 YFSETQ. Trimming removed 4 bases at V and 8 bases at J, with 12 bases between. This CDR3 contains 12 residues.

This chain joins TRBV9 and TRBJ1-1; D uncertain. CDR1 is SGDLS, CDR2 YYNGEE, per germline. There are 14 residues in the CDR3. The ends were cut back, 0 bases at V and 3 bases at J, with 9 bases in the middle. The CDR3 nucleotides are TGTGCCAGCAGCGTAGGGGAGGCCCACACTGAAGCTTTCTTT. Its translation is CASSVGEAHTEAFF.

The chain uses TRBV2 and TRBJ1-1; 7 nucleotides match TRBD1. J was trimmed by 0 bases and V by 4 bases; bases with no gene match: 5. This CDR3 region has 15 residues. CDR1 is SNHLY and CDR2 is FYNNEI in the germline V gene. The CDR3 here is CASSGNRGLNTEAFF. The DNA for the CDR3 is TGTGCCAGCAGTGGCAACAGGGGTTTGAACACTGAAGCTTTCTTT.

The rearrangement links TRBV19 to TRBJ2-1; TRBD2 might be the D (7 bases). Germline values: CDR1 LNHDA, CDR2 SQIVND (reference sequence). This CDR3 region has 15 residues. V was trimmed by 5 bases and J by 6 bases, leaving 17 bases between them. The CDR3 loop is CASSSLWGGPNEQFF. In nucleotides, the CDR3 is TGTGCCAGTAGTTCCTTGTGGGGGGGGCCCAATGAGCAGTTCTTC. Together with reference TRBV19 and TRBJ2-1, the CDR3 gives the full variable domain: DGGITQSPKYLFRKEGQNVTLSCEQNLNHDAMYWYRQDPGQGLRLIYYSQIVNDFQKGDIAEGYSVSREKKESFPLTVTSAQKNPTAFYLCASSSLWGGPNEQFFGPGTRLTVL.

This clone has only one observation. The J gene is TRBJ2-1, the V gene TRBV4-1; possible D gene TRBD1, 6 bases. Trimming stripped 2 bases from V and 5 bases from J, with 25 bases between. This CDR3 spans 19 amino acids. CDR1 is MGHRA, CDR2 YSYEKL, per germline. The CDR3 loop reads CASSQSPGEMTLGHNEQFF. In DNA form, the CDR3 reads TGCGCCAGCAGCCAATCGCCAGGGGAGATGACCCTAGGGCACAATGAGCAGTTCTTC.